This note documents a single T cell receptor beta chain sequence. The TCR beta CDR3 regions underwent amplification using RNA transcripts as the source. The study used the HTBI primer set for a first-round RT-PCR of the TCR CDR3. TCRdb re-derived calls from the multiplex PCR reads in MiXCR, one entry per CDR3 protein. The sample has 550,000 to 650,000 distinct CDR3 sequences, around 15% seen once. The study left out patients who had uncontrolled infection, other autoimmune disease, pregnancy or lactation. The data belong to a study of T cells in Graves' hyperthyroidism and ophthalmopathy. Germline V gene lookup returns CDR1 SGHTS and CDR2 YDEGEE. Trimming at V came to 4 bases and at J to 2 bases, leaving 11 bases not matched to a gene. The CDR3 loop spans 19 amino acids.

This chain joins TRBV5-8 and TRBJ2-6; TRBD2 matches 11 bases. Sequenced input: blood. This TCR came from a woman aged 35 to 49 with Graves' hyperthyroidism. The chain's CDR3 is CASSAETSGSKAGANVLTF. The CDR3 region has the DNA TGTGCCAGCAGCGCGGAAACTAGCGGGAGTAAAGCTGGGGCCAACGTCCTGACTTTC.